The next 23 T cell receptor beta chains were all read from a single sample in a study of response to subunit inactivated influenza vaccine. In TCRdb, the RT-PCR reads were re-called with MiXCR into one record per CDR3 protein. Among around 760,000 distinct CDR3 sequences listed, roughly 14% were seen once. This specimen consisted of PBMCs from blood, obtained approximately 15 days before vaccination. These receptors were obtained from a middle-aged man who received an inactivated influenza vaccine.

This clonotype has a handful of counts. The gene calls are TRBV10-3 and TRBJ1-1, with a weak D call TRBD1 (5 bases). V gave up 6 bases and J gave up 4 bases, with 15 bases separating them. Germline V gives CDR1 ENHRY, CDR2 SYGVKD. The CDR3 spans 14 residues. CDR3: CAIRGGALATEAFF. CDR3 bases: TGTGCCATCAGGGGCGGGGCCCTGGCCACTGAAGCTTTCTTT.

There are a few counts of this clonotype. The rearrangement uses TRBV5-1 and TRBJ2-5; D possibly matches TRBD1 or TRBD2 (5 bases each). CDR3 length equals 14 residues. Trimming took 4 bases from V and 5 from J, leaving 15 bases between them. From germline, CDR1 is SGHRS and CDR2 YFSETQ. The CDR3: CASSPGALQETQYF. CDR3 bases: TGCGCCAGCAGCCCCGGGGCCTTACAGGAGACCCAGTACTTC. Filled out from reference TRBV5-1 and TRBJ2-5, the complete variable domain reads KAGVTQTPRYLIKTRGQQVTLSCSPISGHRSVSWYQQTPGQGLQFLFEYFSETQRNKGNFPGRFSGRQFSNSRSEMNVSTLELGDSALYLCASSPGALQETQYFGPGTRLLVL.

This clonotype occurred a few times. V and J are TRBV2 and TRBJ2-1; TRBD2 is a possible D gene (6 bases). The CDR3 spans 15 residues. V was trimmed by 6 bases and J by 2 bases, leaving 14 bases between them. Germline values: CDR1 SNHLY, CDR2 FYNNEI. In DNA form, the CDR3 reads TGTGCCAGCAGATCCGCTAGCGAAGCCTACAATGAGCAGTTCTTC. Protein sequence: CASRSASEAYNEQFF.

The rearrangement links TRBV7-2 to TRBJ1-6; tentative D call: TRBD1 (6 bases). This CDR3 region has 15 residues. Deletions cut 5 bases from V and 7 bases from J, with 15 bases between. In germline, CDR1 is SGHTA, CDR2 FQGNSA. The CDR3 is CASSGNRAGNSPLHF. CDR3 DNA: TGTGCCAGCAGCGGCAACAGGGCCGGAAATTCACCCCTCCACTTT.

The chain joins TRBV2 to TRBJ2-7; tentatively, D is TRBD1 (6 bases). V lost 8 bases and J 5 bases, leaving 22 bases between the germline ends. CDR3 length equals 15 residues. Looked up from germline, CDR1 is SNHLY and CDR2 is FYNNEI. Here the CDR3 reads CASFTPATPGDEQYF. The DNA for the CDR3 is TGTGCCAGCTTTACGCCTGCAACTCCAGGGGACGAGCAGTACTTC.

This clonotype has a count of ten or more. J is TRBJ2-3 and V is TRBV6-8; D not resolved. This CDR3 comprises 13 residues. The germline V gene has CDR1 MNHGY and CDR2 SAAAGT. This chain's CDR3 is CRRPEPFTDTQYF. As DNA, the CDR3 is TGTCGGCGGCCCGAACCTTTCACAGATACGCAGTATTTT.

For the CDR3, the DNA is TGTGCCAGCAGTTACAACGGACCGCCCAATTCACCCCTCCACTTT. The encoded protein is CASSYNGPPNSPLHF. This chain connects TRBV6-5 to TRBJ1-6; D is unresolved. The CDR3 extends over 15 amino acids. Deletions cut 2 bases from V and 7 bases from J, with 12 bases between. Per the germline V gene, CDR1 is MNHEY and CDR2 is SVGAGI.

This clonotype was observed a handful of times. V is TRBV5-1 and J is TRBJ2-1; the D call may be TRBD1 or TRBD2 (6 bases each). Trimming shortened V by 4 bases and J by 0 bases, and 11 bases separated the two germline ends. This CDR3 contains 15 residues. The V gene's germline CDR1 is SGHRS and CDR2 YFSETQ. The CDR3 DNA sequence: TGCGCCAGCAGCACCGGGGGCCTCTCCTACAATGAGCAGTTCTTC. Translating it yields CASSTGGLSYNEQFF. Supplemented by reference TRBV5-1 and TRBJ2-1, the full variable domain reads KAGVTQTPRYLIKTRGQQVTLSCSPISGHRSVSWYQQTPGQGLQFLFEYFSETQRNKGNFPGRFSGRQFSNSRSEMNVSTLELGDSALYLCASSTGGLSYNEQFFGPGTRLTVL.

The chain recombines TRBV15 with TRBJ2-1; D is ambiguous. Per germline, CDR1 LNHNV and CDR2 YYDKDF (reference sequence). Trimming stripped 4 bases from V and 5 bases from J, with 18 bases between. The CDR3 is 16 amino acids. CDR3 bases: TGTGCCACCAGCACCACTCGGGTAGTGCGAAACAATGAGCAGTTCTTC. It translates to CATSTTRVVRNNEQFF.

This clonotype was detected only a few times. CDR3 nucleotides: TGTGCCATCCAAAGACAAAGCTCCTACAATGAGCAGTTCTTC. It specifies CAIQRQSSYNEQFF. This chain joins TRBV6-2 or TRBV6-3 and TRBJ2-1; D remains unclear. V was shortened by 10 bases and J by 0 bases, with 13 bases between the two germline ends. In germline, CDR1 is MNHEY, CDR2 SVGEGT. This CDR3 has 14 residues.

As for this clonotype: At one boundary the junction diverges from the germline segment, which might be a read error. The chain uses TRBV15 and TRBJ2-3; no clear D. Germline CDR1 is LNHNV and CDR2 is YYDKDF (reference sequence). There are 14 residues in the CDR3. CDR3 bases: TGTGCCACCAGCAGAGATCATGGAGCAGAGACGCAGTATTTT. This sequence encodes CATSRDHGAETQYF. Filled out from reference TRBV15 and TRBJ2-3, the complete variable domain reads DAMVIQNPRYQVTQFGKPVTLSCSQTLNHNVMYWYQQKSSQAPKLLFHYYDKDFNNEADTPDNFQSRRPNTSFCFLDIRSPGLGDTAMYLCATSRDHGAETQYFGPGTRLTVL.

The rearrangement links TRBV5-1 to TRBJ2-4; TRBD1 might be the D (5 bases). From germline, CDR1 is SGHRS and CDR2 YFSETQ. This CDR3 contains 16 residues. Trimming shortened V by 0 bases and J by 2 bases, and 12 bases separated the two germline ends. This CDR3 is CASSLGQSLTKNIQYF. The CDR3 nucleotides are TGCGCCAGCAGCTTGGGACAGAGCCTTACCAAAAACATTCAGTACTTC.

A few counts support this clonotype. DNA for the CDR3: TGTGCCAGCAGCTTAAAGGCCCCCCTCAATTCACCCCTCCACTTT. Translation: CASSLKAPLNSPLHF. The chain carries TRBV7-9 and TRBJ1-6; D not resolved. V gave up 2 bases and J gave up 7 bases, with 12 bases separating them. The CDR3 spans 15 residues. Per germline, CDR1 SEHNR and CDR2 FQNEAQ (reference sequence).

This clonotype was counted at least ten times. The rearrangement joins TRBV11-2 to TRBJ2-7, with no clear D. The CDR3 spans 13 residues. Per germline, CDR1 SGHAT and CDR2 FQNNGV. V lost 5 bases to trimming and J lost 2 bases, with 10 bases between them. CDR3 DNA: TGTGCCAGCAGCCCCCGTAGGGCCTACGAGCAGTACTTC. It translates to CASSPRRAYEQYF.

This clonotype was counted between two and nine times. V usage is TRBV7-9 and J usage is TRBJ1-5, with D perhaps TRBD1 (5 bases). Trimming removed 3 bases at V and 8 bases at J, with 17 bases between. The CDR3 runs to 15 residues. Per the germline V gene, CDR1 is SEHNR and CDR2 is FQNEAQ (reference sequence). CDR3 DNA sequence: TGTGCCAGCAGCTTGAATGGGACGGACGATAAGCCCCAGCATTTT. This codes for CASSLNGTDDKPQHF.

This clonotype appeared many times. As DNA, the CDR3 is TGCAGCGTTGTTAGCGGAGGTACCAAAAACATTCAGTACTTC. Its protein product is CSVVSGGTKNIQYF. The chain couples TRBV29-1 to TRBJ2-4; TRBD2 is a possible D gene (6 bases). V was clipped by 4 bases and J by 2 bases, with 12 bases between them. There are 14 residues in the CDR3. Per the germline V gene, CDR1 is SQVTM and CDR2 is ANQGSEA.

The chain employs TRBV5-1 and TRBJ2-7; 10 positions agree with TRBD1. The J segment lost 5 bases and the V segment lost 2 bases, leaving 10 bases of the junction unmatched. CDR1 is SGHRS and CDR2 is YFSETQ in the germline V gene. The CDR3 covers 16 residues. CDR3 nucleotides: TGCGCCAGCAGCTTTCTTGGGGACAGGGGCTCGGACGAGCAGTACTTC. It is translated as CASSFLGDRGSDEQYF.

This clonotype appeared many times. The chain has TRBV5-1 and TRBJ1-1; D remains unclear. Trimming removed 4 bases from V and 1 base from J, with 8 bases in between. Germline loops: CDR1 SGHRS, CDR2 YFSETQ. This CDR3 has 13 residues. The CDR3 nucleotides are TGCGCCAGCAGCACGGACGGGAACACTGAAGCTTTCTTT. Protein: CASSTDGNTEAFF.

This clonotype has just a few counts. The rearrangement links TRBV7-2 to TRBJ2-5; D perhaps matches TRBD2 (7 bases). CDR3 length equals 13 residues. V lost 6 bases to trimming and J lost 5 bases, with 13 bases between them. The germline gives CDR1 SGHTA, CDR2 FQGNSA. In DNA, the CDR3 is TGTGCCAGCAGGCCGGCGGGGGCGGAGACCCAGTACTTC. The encoded protein is CASRPAGAETQYF.

This clonotype was observed a few times. The chain combines TRBV4-3 with TRBJ2-3; D unclear. This CDR3 contains 13 residues. V lost 1 base and J 7 bases, leaving 9 bases between the germline ends. Germline V lookup: CDR1 LGHNA, CDR2 YSLEER. The CDR3 spells CASSQARIYTQYF. CDR3 in DNA: TGCGCCAGCAGCCAAGCCCGGATTTATACGCAGTATTTT.

This clonotype was seen only a few times. This rearrangement joins TRBV14 to TRBJ2-5; TRBD1 aligns across 8 bases. CDR3 length equals 15 residues. V was pared by 2 bases and J by 2 bases, with 4 bases of the junction left unmatched. CDR1 is SGHDN, CDR2 FVKESK, per germline. In DNA form, the CDR3 reads TGTGCCAGCAGCCAATGGACAGGGTGGCAAGAGACCCAGTACTTC. It specifies CASSQWTGWQETQYF.

The chain combines TRBV2 with TRBJ2-7; D tentatively fits TRBD1 or TRBD2 (5 bases each). This CDR3 comprises 15 residues. The V gene's germline CDR1 is SNHLY and CDR2 FYNNEI. Trimming removed 7 bases from V and 0 bases from J, with 16 bases in between. CDR3 sequence: CASKRDGGSSYEQYF. CDR3 sequence (DNA): TGTGCCAGCAAAAGGGACGGAGGTAGCTCCTACGAGCAGTACTTC.

As DNA, the CDR3 is TGTGCCACCAGCAGGGGTCAGCGGGGCCAAGAGACCCAGTACTTC. Translation: CATSRGQRGQETQYF. V gene TRBV15 combines with J gene TRBJ2-5; the match to TRBD2 covers 7 bases. Trimming removed 3 bases from V and 1 base from J; junction bases left unmatched: 5. Germline CDR1 reads LNHNV; CDR2 reads YYDKDF (reference sequence). The CDR3 contains 15 residues.